These 13 T cell receptor beta chains share one sample of origin, sequenced in a study of CD8+CD57+ T cells in acquired aplastic anemia. Patients chosen for sequencing had shown CD8+CD57+ cell expansion by flow cytometry. Profiling of TCR beta VDJ combinations and CDR3 sequences used genomic DNA as template. Each CDR3 protein gets one entry after TCRdb re-called the reads with MiXCR. The profile covers roughly 250,000 distinct CDR3 sequences, with approximately 82% appearing a single time and over 35% taken by the ten largest. The sample taken for sequencing was sorted CD4+, CD8+, or CD8+CD57+ T cells (not recorded which) from PBMCs. These receptors were obtained from a human donor with aplastic anemia.

This clonotype was picked up a small number of times. The rearrangement joins TRBV7-8 to TRBJ2-1; D may match TRBD1 or TRBD2 (6 bases each). Per the germline V gene, CDR1 is SGHVS and CDR2 is FQNEAQ. The CDR3 is made up of 16 amino acids. Deletions cut 3 bases from V and 13 bases from J, with 25 bases between. The CDR3 here is CASSLGGGPDTQDQFF. DNA for the CDR3: TGTGCCAGCAGCTTGGGGGGCGGACCCGATACGCAGGATCAGTTCTTC.

To note about this clonotype: At one boundary the junction diverges from the germline segment, which might be a read error. This rearrangement joins TRBV15 to TRBJ1-6, with D hard to call. The CDR3 runs to 14 residues. Germline CDR1 LNHNV, CDR2 YYDKDF (reference sequence). CDR3 protein: CATSRGSGQEPLHF. In nucleotides, the CDR3 is TGTGCCACCAGCAGAGGCAGCGGGCAAGAACCCCTCCACTTC.

The rearrangement joins TRBV7-3 to TRBJ1-2; perhaps TRBD1 as D (5 bases). The CDR3 is 16 residues long. Germline V gives CDR1 SGHTA, CDR2 FQGTGA. V shed 6 bases and J shed 11 bases, with 28 bases lying between them. The chain's CDR3 is CASSSNGTWGETQYTF. CDR3 DNA sequence: TGTGCCAGCAGTTCTAACGGGACTTGGGGAGAGACTCAGTACACCTTC.

The J gene is TRBJ2-1, the V gene TRBV7-8, with unresolved D. Germline V gene lookup returns CDR1 SGHVS and CDR2 FQNEAQ. The V and J ends lost 0 bases and 12 bases respectively, with 15 bases between them. CDR3 length: 14 residues. Written as DNA, the CDR3 is TGTGCCAGCAGCTTAGCGCGACGTGCCGATACGCAGTTCTTC. Translated: CASSLARRADTQFF.

Many counts were recorded for this clonotype. The chain links TRBV5-5 to TRBJ2-5, with D perhaps matching TRBD1 (5 bases). The V and J ends lost 0 bases and 5 bases respectively, with 5 bases between them. Per the germline V gene, CDR1 is SGHKS and CDR2 is YYEKEE (reference sequence). This CDR3 contains 12 residues. The CDR3 loop is CASSLDRETQYF. The CDR3 DNA sequence: TGTGCCAGCAGCTTGGACAGGGAGACCCAGTACTTC. Full variable domain (missing parts from reference TRBV5-5 and TRBJ2-5): DAGVTQSPTHLIKTRGQQVTLRCSPISGHKSVSWYQQVLGQGPQFIFQYYEKEERGRGNFPDRFSARQFPNYSSELNVNALLLGDSALYLCASSLDRETQYFGPGTRLLVL.

This clonotype was detected only a few times. The rearrangement links TRBV5-5 to TRBJ1-2; D might be TRBD1 (5 bases). The V and J ends lost 0 bases and 11 bases respectively, with 14 bases between them. Looked up from germline, CDR1 is SGHKS and CDR2 is YYEKEE (reference sequence). This CDR3 is built from 13 residues. The CDR3 reads CASSLDRGGGYTF. The CDR3 region has the DNA TGTGCCAGCAGCTTGGATAGGGGAGGTGGTTACACCTTC.

This chain connects TRBV28 to TRBJ2-5, with TRBD2 matching 9 bases. CDR3 length: 16 residues. J was trimmed by 5 bases and V by 5 bases; bases with no gene match: 12. In germline, CDR1 is MDHEN, CDR2 SYDVKM. The CDR3 loop is CASSPPSGTSHETQYF. CDR3 nucleotides: TGTGCCAGCAGTCCACCTAGCGGGACTAGTCACGAGACCCAGTACTTC.

This clonotype showed up many times. The genes are TRBV7-9 and TRBJ2-6; no clear D. CDR3 size: 16 residues. In germline, CDR1 is SEHNR, CDR2 FQNEAQ (reference sequence). The V gene lost 4 bases and the J gene lost 0 bases, with 10 bases spanning the gap. CDR3 protein: CASSSPRASGANVLTF. The CDR3, as DNA: TGTGCCAGCAGCTCCCCCCGGGCCTCTGGGGCCAACGTCCTGACTTTC. Variable domain in full (rest from reference TRBV7-9 and TRBJ2-6): DTGVSQNPRHKITKRGQNVTFRCDPISEHNRLYWYRQTLGQGPEFLTYFQNEAQLEKSRLLSDRFSAERPKGSFSTLEIQRTEQGDSAMYLCASSSPRASGANVLTFGAGSRLTVL.

This chain connects TRBV7-8 to TRBJ2-1; D gene unclear. The J call could be wrong; TRBJ2-7 is a better fit for the DNA end. Germline V gene lookup returns CDR1 SGHVS and CDR2 FQNEAQ. This CDR3 comprises 13 residues. Written as DNA, the CDR3 is TGTGCCAGCAGCTTGGCAGGTGGCGCCGAGCAGTACGTC. It yields the protein CASSLAGGAEQYV.

The J gene is TRBJ1-2, the V gene TRBV9; D not certain. The CDR3 runs 16 residues. V was trimmed by 0 bases and J by 7 bases, leaving 19 bases between them. CDR1 and CDR2 (germline): SGDLS, YYNGEE. The CDR3 is CASSVAPDTHNFGYTF. The DNA for the CDR3 is TGTGCCAGCAGCGTAGCCCCAGATACGCATAATTTTGGCTACACCTTC. Drawing the rest from reference TRBV9 and TRBJ1-2, the complete variable domain is DSGVTQTPKHLITATGQRVTLRCSPRSGDLSVYWYQQSLDQGLQFLIQYYNGEERAKGNILERFSAQQFPDLHSELNLSSLELGDSALYFCASSVAPDTHNFGYTFGSGTRLTVV.

The chain is built from TRBV7-2 and TRBJ2-7; possibly TRBD1 or TRBD2 for D (7 bases each). The CDR3 has 14 amino acids. Germline CDR1 SGHTA, CDR2 FQGNSA. CDR3 loop: CASVPREGARDPVV. Written as DNA, the CDR3 is TGTGCCAGCGTACCAAGGGAGGGGGCGAGAGACCCAGTCGTC.

Turning to this clonotype: The CDR3 end shows no conserved phenylalanine or tryptophan, and so a read error is likely. The DNA is left out, because the CDR3 cannot be placed on it with certainty; the CDR3 is given as TCRdb lists it. V and J are TRBV7-2 and TRBJ2-3; TRBD2 is taken as the D call from the table, unchecked against the DNA. The CDR3 is made up of 13 amino acids, end residues included. Germline lookup yields CDR1 SGHTA and CDR2 FQGNSA. The CDR3 protein is CASSLGHPSYNEQ.

Of note for this clonotype: The junction differs from germline at one of its ends, possibly a read error. The chain employs TRBV7-7 and TRBJ2-5; 10 positions agree with TRBD1. The CDR3 runs to 15 residues. Germline loops: CDR1 SSHAT, CDR2 FNYEAQ (reference sequence). DNA of the CDR3: TGTGCTAGCAGCTTCCGACAGGGGGCGGGAGAGACCCAGTACTTC. As protein: CASSFRQGAGETQYF.